This entry lists 12 T cell receptor beta chains sequenced from one sample in a study of cytomegalovirus exposure and HLA in healthy donors. The PCR made use of 60 Vbeta and 13 Jbeta primers. Clones were read by immunoSEQ multiplex PCR, and TCRdb kept only the in-frame ones, dropping some. The data contain 70,000 to 85,000 clones, around 60% of them singletons. Material: PBMCs. These receptors all come from a young man in good health and CMV-seropositive.

The chain links TRBV6-6 to TRBJ2-7; 7 bases are a match to TRBD1. Per germline, CDR1 MNHNY and CDR2 SVGAGI (reference sequence). The V segment lost 0 bases and the J segment 2 bases; nucleotides outside the gene matches: 4. The CDR3 sequence is 15 residues long. The CDR3 bases are TGTGCCAGCAGTTACTCGCCAGGGGGTACCTACGAGCAGTACTTC. Encoded protein: CASSYSPGGTYEQYF.

The chain uses TRBV7-9 and TRBJ2-7; the D is unclear. In germline, CDR1 is SEHNR, CDR2 FQNEAQ (reference sequence). The CDR3 is 12 amino acids. The germline V and J ends were trimmed by 3 bases and 6 bases, with 9 bases remaining between them. The CDR3, as DNA: TGTGCCAGCAGCTTTTTCCTCGGCGAGCAGTACTTC. It translates to CASSFFLGEQYF.

This chain uses TRBV28 with TRBJ2-2; 7 positions agree with TRBD1. The CDR3 spans 14 residues. Germline values: CDR1 MDHEN, CDR2 SYDVKM. Germline trimming cut 6 bases from V and 5 bases from J; bases unmatched to any gene: 6. CDR3 coding DNA: TGTGCCAGCAGGCCGGGACAGCTGACCGGGGAGCTGTTTTTT. Protein: CASRPGQLTGELFF.

This sequence joins TRBV6-4 and TRBJ2-1, with 7 bases matching TRBD1. CDR1 and CDR2 from the germline V gene are MRHNA and SNTAGT. V lost 5 bases, J lost 6 bases, and 7 bases stayed unmatched. The CDR3 spans 14 residues. The CDR3 region has the DNA TGTGCCAGCAGTCAAGAACAGGGGTCCAATGAGCAGTTCTTC. Protein sequence: CASSQEQGSNEQFF.

The rearrangement uses TRBV29-1 and TRBJ2-5, with TRBD1 matching 10 bases. There are 14 residues in the CDR3. CDR1 and CDR2 (germline): SQVTM, ANQGSEA. Trimming cost V 1 base and J 4 bases; bases outside gene matches: 3. In DNA form, the CDR3 reads TGCAGCGTTGAAGCGACAGGGGGCGGAGAGACCCAGTACTTC. Translated, it gives CSVEATGGGETQYF.

This clone showed up just a few times. The chain couples TRBV19 to TRBJ2-3; 10 nucleotides align to TRBD2. This CDR3 contains 17 residues. J was trimmed by 3 bases and V by 3 bases; bases with no gene match: 9. Germline values: CDR1 LNHDA, CDR2 SQIVND (reference sequence). Here the CDR3 reads CASSIPRTSGPTDTQYF. Here the CDR3 DNA reads TGTGCCAGTAGTATCCCCCGGACTAGCGGTCCTACAGATACGCAGTATTTT.

This chain joins TRBV29-1 and TRBJ2-7; a weak D match, TRBD2 (5 bases). CDR3 length: 13 residues. The V end was cut by 8 bases, the J end by 3 bases, with 17 bases between. CDR1 is SQVTM, CDR2 ANQGSEA, per germline. The CDR3 is CSTSGSMDYEQYF. DNA of the CDR3: TGCAGCACTAGTGGGTCGATGGACTACGAGCAGTACTTC.

This clone showed up just once. This sequence joins TRBV2 and TRBJ1-2; D gene unclear. CDR3 length: 12 amino acids. V lost 6 bases and J lost 8, with 13 bases in between. Germline V lookup: CDR1 SNHLY, CDR2 FYNNEI. This CDR3 reads CASRAVVGGYTF. DNA for the CDR3: TGTGCCAGCAGGGCGGTGGTCGGGGGCTACACCTTC.

The chain joins TRBV18 to TRBJ2-7; 7 bases fit TRBD1. The CDR3 has 12 residues. The ends lost 5 bases at V and 3 bases at J; junction bases unmatched: 1. Germline V CDR1 and CDR2: KGHSH, LQKENI. CDR3 bases: TGTGCCAGCTCAAGACAGGGCTACGAGCAGTACTTC. Its protein is CASSRQGYEQYF.

This clone was found a few times. The V call is TRBV5-6, the J call TRBJ2-1; 13 nucleotides agree with TRBD2. The junction had 4 bases not matched to a gene; V was cut back by 3 bases and J by 4 bases. Germline V gives CDR1 SGHDT, CDR2 YYEEEE. This CDR3 is built from 16 residues. The CDR3 DNA reads TGTGCCAGCAGCTCGGGACTAGCGGGGATATACAATGAGCAGTTCTTC. Encoded protein: CASSSGLAGIYNEQFF.

This chain joins TRBV2 and TRBJ1-1; 7 nucleotides agree with TRBD1. V gave up 5 bases and J gave up 0 bases; unmatched junction bases: 12. This CDR3 region has 17 residues. Germline V gene sequence: CDR1 SNHLY, CDR2 FYNNEI. The CDR3 here is CASSKIRQGQMNTEAFF. In DNA, the CDR3 is TGTGCCAGCAGTAAGATACGACAGGGCCAAATGAACACTGAAGCTTTCTTT.

The V gene is TRBV28, the J gene TRBJ1-1; 7 nucleotides agree with TRBD1. Germline CDR1 and CDR2: MDHEN and SYDVKM. V lost 8 bases and J lost 7; bases outside the gene matches: 13. This CDR3 comprises 14 residues. The DNA for the CDR3 is TGTGCCAGCGCAGCACCCGGACAGGTAGTTGAAGCTTTCTTT. Encoded protein: CASAAPGQVVEAFF.